The 7 T cell receptor beta chains presented below share a single source sample, sequenced in a study of cytomegalovirus exposure and HLA in healthy donors. The PCR used 60 Vbeta and 13 Jbeta primers. Using immunoSEQ multiplex PCR, the repertoire was profiled, and TCRdb retains in-frame clones only, with some absent. Its table records 50,000 or so clones. What was sequenced was PBMCs. Receptors were obtained from a man in his forties in good health and CMV-seropositive.

The gene calls are TRBV30 and TRBJ2-7; a weak D match, TRBD1 (6 bases). The CDR3 runs to 11 residues. Germline V CDR1 and CDR2: GTSNPN, SVGIG (reference sequence). The ends were cut back, 4 bases at V and 6 bases at J, with 10 bases in the middle. The CDR3 is CAWTEGGEQYF. The CDR3 nucleotides are TGTGCCTGGACCGAAGGGGGCGAGCAGTACTTC.

The chain has TRBV5-1 and TRBJ2-3, with D tentatively TRBD2 (6 bases). Germline V lookup: CDR1 SGHRS, CDR2 YFSETQ. The CDR3 totals 16 residues. The V gene lost 4 bases and the J gene lost 3 bases, with 18 bases spanning the gap. DNA for the CDR3: TGCGCCAGCAGCCTTGGAGGGACGGCGGGTACAGATACGCAGTATTTT. This gives the protein CASSLGGTAGTDTQYF.

This chain uses TRBV10-3 with TRBJ1-3; TRBD1 is a possible D gene (6 bases). Trimming stripped 6 bases from V and 1 base from J, with 10 bases between. The CDR3 sequence is 14 residues long. Per germline, CDR1 ENHRY and CDR2 SYGVKD. Written as DNA, the CDR3 is TGTGCCATCAGCGATGGGACATCTGGAAACACCATATATTTT. This translates into CAISDGTSGNTIYF.

This chain joins TRBV2 and TRBJ2-5, with TRBD2 as a possible D gene (7 bases). V lost 8 bases, J lost 2 bases, and 18 bases lay in between. Per the germline V gene, CDR1 is SNHLY and CDR2 is FYNNEI. The CDR3 runs to 15 residues. The CDR3 here is CASLQWEGHQETQYF. CDR3 in DNA: TGTGCCAGCCTACAGTGGGAGGGACATCAAGAGACCCAGTACTTC.

The gene calls are TRBV6-5 and TRBJ1-4; the D gene is possibly TRBD1 (5 bases). The germline gives CDR1 MNHEY, CDR2 SVGAGI. This CDR3 region has 16 residues. The germline V and J ends were trimmed by 0 bases and 8 bases, with 16 bases remaining between them. The CDR3 bases are TGTGCCAGCAGTTACTCCCCTCCGGGGGGAGGGGAAAAACTGTTTTTT. This codes for CASSYSPPGGGEKLFF.

The rearrangement links TRBV6-5 to TRBJ2-1, with 7 bases aligning to TRBD2. J lost 5 bases, V lost 6 bases, and 4 bases had no gene match. Germline lookup yields CDR1 MNHEY and CDR2 SVGAGI. This CDR3 is built from 13 residues. The CDR3 here is CASRGGPDNEQFF. CDR3 sequence (DNA): TGTGCCAGCAGGGGAGGGCCTGACAATGAGCAGTTCTTC.

The V gene is TRBV9, the J gene TRBJ2-5, with 9 bases identical to TRBD1. Germline values: CDR1 SGDLS, CDR2 YYNGEE. The CDR3 loop spans 14 amino acids. The V gene end was trimmed by 0 bases and the J gene end by 5 bases; junction bases not matched to a gene: 2. The CDR3 reads CASSVGDRAETQYF. CDR3 in DNA: TGTGCCAGCAGCGTAGGGGACAGGGCCGAGACCCAGTACTTC.